These 14 T cell receptor beta chains originate from one sample sequenced in a study of OX40 agonist ivuxolimab in advanced cancers. Some clones are missing from TCRdb's copy, which holds only in-frame ones; the method was immunoSEQ multiplex PCR. The repertoire holds more than 85,000 clones, with roughly 87% as singletons. The sequences come from CD4+ or CD8+ T cells sorted from blood, collected in a trial of the OX40 agonist ivuxolimab. Receptor source: an adult with an advanced solid tumor such as melanoma, head and neck, liver or kidney cancer.

The chain is built from TRBV28 and TRBJ2-1; D not resolved. Trimming removed 2 bases at V and 7 bases at J, with 15 bases between. Germline V gives CDR1 MDHEN, CDR2 SYDVKM. The CDR3 sequence is 15 residues long. The CDR3 DNA is TGTGCCAGCAGTTTAGCTGACTGGGTTCGGAATGAGCAGTTCTTC. Its translation is CASSLADWVRNEQFF.

The gene calls are TRBV5-4 and TRBJ2-3, with D possibly matching TRBD2 (5 bases). V lost 0 bases, J lost 0 bases, and 11 bases lay in between. Germline V gene data show CDR1 as SGHNT and CDR2 as YYREEE (reference sequence). CDR3 length: 16 residues. CDR3 loop: CASSLASRPSTDTQYF. CDR3 in DNA: TGTGCCAGCAGCTTGGCTAGCAGACCTAGCACAGATACGCAGTATTTT.

The CDR3 loop reads CASSSRTSHNEQFF. The DNA for the CDR3 is TGTGCCAGCAGCTCCCGGACTAGTCACAATGAGCAGTTCTTC. The rearrangement uses TRBV5-5 and TRBJ2-1; 7 positions match TRBD2. The CDR3 loop spans 14 amino acids. V dropped 3 bases and J dropped 5; count of bases not matched to a gene: 5. The germline V gene has CDR1 SGHKS and CDR2 YYEKEE (reference sequence).

This chain joins TRBV19 and TRBJ2-2, with TRBD1 matching 7 bases. J lost 3 bases, V lost 10 bases, and 5 bases had no gene match. Germline values: CDR1 LNHDA, CDR2 SQIVND (reference sequence). The length of the CDR3 is 13 residues. The CDR3 DNA follows: TGTGCCACCATGGACAGGTACACCGGGGAGCTGTTTTTT. Amino acids: CATMDRYTGELFF. Full variable domain (remainder filled in from reference TRBV19 and TRBJ2-2): DGGITQSPKYLFRKEGQNVTLSCEQNLNHDAMYWYRQDPGQGLRLIYYSQIVNDFQKGDIAEGYSVSREKKESFPLTVTSAQKNPTAFYLCATMDRYTGELFFGEGSRLTVL.

The rearrangement joins TRBV11-2 to TRBJ2-7; maybe TRBD2 (6 bases). The CDR3 sequence is 15 residues long. The V end lost 4 bases, the J end lost 2 bases, and 15 bases lay between the germline ends. CDR1 is SGHAT and CDR2 is FQNNGV in the germline V gene. The CDR3: CASSSSWGRPYEQYF. The CDR3 DNA reads as TGTGCCAGCAGCTCCTCGTGGGGGAGGCCCTACGAGCAGTACTTC.

The chain uses TRBV11-2 and TRBJ2-7, with D maybe TRBD1 (6 bases). The CDR3 consists of 16 residues. Germline CDR1 and CDR2: SGHAT and FQNNGV. V lost 5 bases and J lost 6, with 23 bases in between. Here the CDR3 reads CASSPPRSWGPLEQYF. The CDR3 DNA sequence: TGTGCCAGCAGCCCCCCCCGGAGCTGGGGGCCTCTCGAGCAGTACTTC.

V usage is TRBV5-6 and J usage is TRBJ1-2; D uncertain. V was trimmed by 1 base and J by 3 bases, leaving 4 bases between them. CDR1 and CDR2 from the germline V gene are SGHDT and YYEEEE. The CDR3 extends over 12 amino acids. The CDR3 spells CASSLRYYGYTF. The CDR3 DNA sequence: TGTGCCAGCAGCTTGCGGTACTATGGCTACACCTTC. Together with reference TRBV5-6 and TRBJ1-2, the CDR3 gives the full variable domain: DAGVTQSPTHLIKTRGQQVTLRCSPKSGHDTVSWYQQALGQGPQFIFQYYEEEERQRGNFPDRFSGHQFPNYSSELNVNALLLGDSALYLCASSLRYYGYTFGSGTRLTVV.

The V gene is TRBV19, the J gene TRBJ1-4; D is unresolved. V lost 1 base and J lost 7, with 16 bases in between. Per germline, CDR1 LNHDA and CDR2 SQIVND (reference sequence). The CDR3 has 16 residues. CDR3 region: CASSIGGRTEGEKLFF. For the CDR3, the DNA is TGTGCCAGTAGTATAGGCGGGAGGACCGAGGGTGAAAAACTGTTTTTT.

The chain has TRBV30 and TRBJ2-7; D not resolved. Between the trimmed V and J ends, which lost 1 base and 2 bases, there was a span of 6 bases. Germline CDR1 and CDR2: GTSNPN and SVGIG (reference sequence). The CDR3 sequence is 12 residues long. The DNA for the CDR3 is TGTGCCTGGAGTGGGATGCCCTACGAGCAGTACTTC. Its translation is CAWSGMPYEQYF.

The chain joins TRBV7-2 to TRBJ2-7; 9 positions match TRBD2. The V gene's germline CDR1 is SGHTA and CDR2 FQGNSA. The CDR3 totals 15 residues. V was clipped by 5 bases and J by 3 bases; unmatched bases: 8. The CDR3 is CASSLVIAGDYEQYF. In DNA, the CDR3 is TGTGCCAGCAGCCTCGTTATAGCGGGGGACTACGAGCAGTACTTC.

There are a few counts of this clone. J is TRBJ2-7 and V is TRBV7-2; no firm D call. The CDR3 is 11 residues long. Germline CDR1 is SGHTA and CDR2 is FQGNSA. Trimming stripped 4 bases from V and 6 bases from J, with 7 bases between. DNA for the CDR3: TGTGCCAGCAGCTCTCGTGCCGAGCAGTACTTC. Protein: CASSSRAEQYF.

V and J are TRBV19 and TRBJ2-1; TRBD1 matches at 10 bases. Trimming took 5 bases from V and 4 from J; bases not matched to a gene: 5. The CDR3 spans 15 residues. Germline CDR1 and CDR2: LNHDA and SQIVND (reference sequence). CDR3 sequence (DNA): TGTGCCAGTAGTCAAGGACAGGGGGGTTACAATGAGCAGTTCTTC. This sequence encodes CASSQGQGGYNEQFF.

The chain recombines TRBV27 with TRBJ2-7; 7 bases line up with TRBD2. CDR3 length: 13 amino acids. J gave up 5 bases and V 4 bases, and 5 bases lay outside the gene matches. The germline V gene encodes CDR1 MNHEY and CDR2 SMNVEV (reference sequence). In nucleotides, the CDR3 is TGTGCCAGCAGTTCGACTAGCATCCACGAGCAGTACTTC. Translating it yields CASSSTSIHEQYF.

The V and J genes are TRBV10-3 and TRBJ2-2; D is perhaps TRBD1 (6 bases). Germline CDR1 is ENHRY and CDR2 is SYGVKD. The length of the CDR3 is 13 residues. Trimming removed 11 bases at V and 4 bases at J, with 14 bases between. CDR3 in amino acids: CAAAGQLTGELFF. The CDR3 bases are TGTGCCGCGGCCGGACAGCTCACCGGGGAGCTGTTTTTT.